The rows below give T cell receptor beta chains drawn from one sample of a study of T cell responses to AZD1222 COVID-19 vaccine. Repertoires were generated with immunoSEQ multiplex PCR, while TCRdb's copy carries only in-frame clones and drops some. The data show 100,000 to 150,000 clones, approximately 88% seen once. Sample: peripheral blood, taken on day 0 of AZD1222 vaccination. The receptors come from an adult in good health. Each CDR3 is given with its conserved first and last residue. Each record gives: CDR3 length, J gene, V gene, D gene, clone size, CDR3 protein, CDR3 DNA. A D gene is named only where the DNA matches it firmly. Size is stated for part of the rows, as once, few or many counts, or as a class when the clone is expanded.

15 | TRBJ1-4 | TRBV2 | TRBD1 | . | CASNPGGTGYEKLFF | TGTGCCAGTAACCCCGGAGGGACAGGGTATGAAAAACTGTTTTTT
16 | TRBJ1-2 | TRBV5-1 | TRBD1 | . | CASSLKGQGAGYGYTF | TGCGCCAGCAGCTTGAAGGGACAGGGGGCCGGCTATGGCTACACCTTC
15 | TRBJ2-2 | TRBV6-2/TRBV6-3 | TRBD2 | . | CASGPGLAGTGELFF | TGTGCCAGCGGCCCTGGACTAGCGGGGACCGGGGAGCTGTTTTTT
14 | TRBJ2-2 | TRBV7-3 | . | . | CASRPNEPGGELFF | TGTGCCAGCAGACCCAACGAACCGGGAGGGGAGCTGTTTTTT
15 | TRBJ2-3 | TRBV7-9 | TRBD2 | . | CASSFERGSTDTQYF | TGTGCCAGCAGCTTCGAGCGGGGGAGCACAGATACGCAGTATTTT
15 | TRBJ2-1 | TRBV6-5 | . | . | CASSPQYRSYNEQFF | TGTGCCAGCAGCCCCCAGTACCGCTCCTACAATGAGCAGTTCTTC
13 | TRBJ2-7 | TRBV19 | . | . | CASSPYWGYEQYF | TGTGCCAGTAGTCCCTACTGGGGGTACGAGCAGTACTTC
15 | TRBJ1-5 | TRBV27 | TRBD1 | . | CASSDRAYSNQPQHF | TGTGCCAGCAGTGACAGGGCCTATAGCAATCAGCCCCAGCATTTT
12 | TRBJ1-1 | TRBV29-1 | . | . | CSVVRYGTEAFF | TGCAGCGTTGTACGTTATGGGACTGAAGCTTTCTTT
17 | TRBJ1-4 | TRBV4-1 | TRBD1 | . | CASSPEGAQGTNEKLFF | TGCGCCAGCAGCCCAGAGGGGGCACAGGGAACTAATGAAAAACTGTTTTTT
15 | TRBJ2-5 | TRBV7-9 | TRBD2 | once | CASSLGTRDQETQYF | TGTGCCAGCAGCTTAGGGACTAGGGACCAAGAGACCCAGTACTTC
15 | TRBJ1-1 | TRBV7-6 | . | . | CASSLAGDRNSEAFF | TGTGCCAGCAGCTTAGCGGGGGACCGTAATTCCGAAGCTTTCTTT
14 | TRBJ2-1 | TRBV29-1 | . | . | CSVEGTTGTVEQFF | TGCAGCGTTGAAGGAACTACAGGGACCGTCGAGCAGTTCTTC
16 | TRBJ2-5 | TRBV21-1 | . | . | CASSKGERGAQETQYF | TGTGCCAGCAGCAAAGGGGAGCGGGGGGCCCAAGAGACCCAGTACTTC
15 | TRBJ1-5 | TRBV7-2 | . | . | CASSLEGGGYQPQHF | TGTGCCAGCAGCTTAGAAGGGGGGGGGTATCAGCCCCAGCATTTT
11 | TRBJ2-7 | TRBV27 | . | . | CASSNFYEQYF | TGTGCCAGCAGTAATTTCTACGAGCAGTACTTC
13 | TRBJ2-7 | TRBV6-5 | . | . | CASSPGRAYEQYF | TGTGCCAGCAGCCCCGGTAGGGCCTACGAGCAGTACTTC
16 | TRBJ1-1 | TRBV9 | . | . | CASSPSRGLTITEAFF | TGTGCCAGCAGCCCCTCTCGGGGACTGACCATCACTGAAGCTTTCTTT
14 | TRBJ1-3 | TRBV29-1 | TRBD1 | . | CSVTEGTGGNTIYF | TGCAGCGTTACCGAGGGGACAGGCGGAAACACCATATATTTT
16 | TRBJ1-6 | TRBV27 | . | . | CASSFGGPSLRSPLHF | TGTGCCAGCAGTTTTGGCGGGCCCTCACTACGGTCACCCCTCCACTTT
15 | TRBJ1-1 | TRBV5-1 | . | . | CASSPVYDPNTEAFF | TGCGCCAGCAGCCCCGTTTATGACCCCAACACTGAAGCTTTCTTT
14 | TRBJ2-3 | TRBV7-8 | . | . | CASSLDLTTDTQYF | TGTGCCAGCAGCTTAGATCTTACCACAGATACGCAGTATTTT
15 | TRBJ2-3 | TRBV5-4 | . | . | CASSLGGLSTDTQYF | TGTGCCAGCAGCTTGGGGGGACTGAGCACAGATACGCAGTATTTT
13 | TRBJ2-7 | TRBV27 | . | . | CASSLRNRGEQYF | TGTGCCAGCAGTTTGAGGAACCGGGGCGAGCAGTACTTC
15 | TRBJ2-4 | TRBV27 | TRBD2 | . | CASRPGLAPWDIQYF | TGTGCCAGCAGACCGGGACTAGCGCCTTGGGACATTCAGTACTTC
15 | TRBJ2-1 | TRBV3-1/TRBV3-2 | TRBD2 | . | CASSYGLAGVGEQFF | TGTGCCAGCAGCTATGGACTAGCGGGAGTGGGTGAGCAGTTCTTC
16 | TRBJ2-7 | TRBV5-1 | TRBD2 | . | CASSAGLAGYSYEQYF | TGCGCCAGCAGCGCGGGACTAGCGGGTTACTCCTACGAGCAGTACTTC
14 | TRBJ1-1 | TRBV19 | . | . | CASSINRMNTEAFF | TGTGCCAGTAGTATAAACAGGATGAACACTGAAGCTTTCTTT
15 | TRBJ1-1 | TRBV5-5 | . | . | CASSTGGAENTEAFF | TGTGCCAGCAGCACCGGGGGGGCAGAGAACACTGAAGCTTTCTTT
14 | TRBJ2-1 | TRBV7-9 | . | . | CASDPGVTYNEQFF | TGTGCCAGTGACCCAGGCGTCACCTACAATGAGCAGTTCTTC
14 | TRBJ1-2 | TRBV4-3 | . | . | CASSQDRSGYGYTF | TGCGCCAGCAGCCAAGATCGGTCTGGCTATGGCTACACCTTC
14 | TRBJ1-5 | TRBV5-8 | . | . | CASSSPGGDQPQHF | TGTGCCAGCAGCTCTCCTGGAGGCGATCAGCCCCAGCATTTT
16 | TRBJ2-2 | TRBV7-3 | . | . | CASSLNSPSTTGELFF | TGTGCCAGCAGCTTAAATTCACCCAGCACCACCGGGGAGCTGTTTTTT
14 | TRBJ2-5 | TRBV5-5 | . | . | CASSYWSVKETQYF | TGTGCCAGCAGCTACTGGTCAGTAAAAGAGACCCAGTACTTC
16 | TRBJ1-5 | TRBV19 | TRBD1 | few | CASSMLRQGGIQPQHF | TGTGCCAGTAGTATGTTGAGACAGGGAGGGATTCAGCCCCAGCATTTT
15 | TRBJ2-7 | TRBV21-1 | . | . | CASSNGQGSSYEQYF | TGTGCCAGCAGCAACGGACAGGGAAGCTCCTACGAGCAGTACTTC
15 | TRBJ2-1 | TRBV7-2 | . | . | CASSLSDKGGLEQFF | TGTGCCAGCAGCTTAAGCGACAAAGGGGGTCTTGAGCAGTTCTTC
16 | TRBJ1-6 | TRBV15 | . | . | CATSRVGSSYNSPLHF | TGTGCCACCAGCAGAGTAGGGAGCTCCTATAATTCACCCCTCCACTTT
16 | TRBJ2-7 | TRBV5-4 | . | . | CASSLETGMGGYEQYF | TGTGCCAGCAGCTTGGAAACAGGGATGGGAGGCTACGAGCAGTACTTC
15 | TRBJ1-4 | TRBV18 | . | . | CASSTSEATNEKLFF | TGTGCCAGCTCAACCTCAGAAGCAACTAATGAAAAACTGTTTTTT
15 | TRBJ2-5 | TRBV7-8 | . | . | CASSFSRNRQETQYF | TGTGCCAGCAGCTTTAGCAGGAACAGACAAGAGACCCAGTACTTC
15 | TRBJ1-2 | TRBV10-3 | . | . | CAISESMGGADGYTF | TGTGCCATCAGTGAGTCGATGGGGGGGGCGGATGGCTACACCTTC
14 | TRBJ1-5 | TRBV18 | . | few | CASSPGEDNQPQHF | TGTGCCAGCTCACCCGGGGAGGACAATCAGCCCCAGCATTTT
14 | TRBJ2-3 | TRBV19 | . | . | CASSTPDRTDTQYF | TGTGCCAGTAGTACCCCGGACCGCACAGATACGCAGTATTTT
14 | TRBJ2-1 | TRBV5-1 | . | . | CASSLDRTYNEQFF | TGCGCCAGCAGCTTGGACAGGACTTACAATGAGCAGTTCTTC
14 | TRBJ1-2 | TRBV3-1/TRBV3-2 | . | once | CASSQMTAGYGYTF | TGTGCCAGCAGCCAAATGACGGCTGGCTATGGCTACACCTTC
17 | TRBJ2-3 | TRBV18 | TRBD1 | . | CASSPRAGTGNPDTQYF | TGTGCCAGCTCACCAAGGGCTGGGACAGGGAATCCAGATACGCAGTATTTT
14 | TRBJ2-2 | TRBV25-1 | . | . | CASSGWLDTGELFF | TGTGCCAGCAGTGGATGGCTGGATACCGGGGAGCTGTTTTTT
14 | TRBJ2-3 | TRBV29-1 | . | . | CSAGRLGPTDTQYF | TGCAGCGCTGGGAGACTAGGACCCACAGATACGCAGTATTTT
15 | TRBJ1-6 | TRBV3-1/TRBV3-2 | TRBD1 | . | CASSSRQGSNSPLHF | TGTGCCAGCAGCTCTCGACAGGGGTCGAATTCACCCCTCCACTTT
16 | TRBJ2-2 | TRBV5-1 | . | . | CASSGSAGTNTGELFF | TGCGCCAGCAGCGGCTCCGCGGGCACGAACACCGGGGAGCTGTTTTTT
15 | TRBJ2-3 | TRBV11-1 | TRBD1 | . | CASSPGQGGTDTQYF | TGTGCCAGCAGCCCGGGACAGGGGGGCACAGATACGCAGTATTTT
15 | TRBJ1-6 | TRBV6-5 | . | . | CASTGTGSYNSPLHF | TGTGCCAGCACCGGTACCGGGAGCTATAATTCACCCCTCCACTTT
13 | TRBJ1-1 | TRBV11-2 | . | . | CASSLDRGTQAFF | TGTGCCAGCAGCTTAGATCGAGGGACCCAAGCTTTCTTT